This record looks at one T cell receptor beta chain sequence and its context. The sample originates from a study of cytotoxic CD8 clonotypes in ibrutinib-treated CLL. Profiling relied on immunoSEQ multiplex PCR, and the TCRdb table lists in-frame clones only, not all of them. Of about 130,000 clones in the sample, about four fifths were seen once. The input for sequencing was PBMCs, taken after 12 months of ibrutinib treatment. The TCR sequence derives from a human donor with chronic lymphocytic leukemia.

CDR3 DNA: TGTGCCAGCAGACCGCGGGGGGGCTACGAGCAGTACTTC. Translation: CASRPRGGYEQYF. V gene TRBV28 combines with J gene TRBJ2-7, with 9 nucleotides matching TRBD2. The CDR3 runs to 13 residues. The V and J ends lost 6 bases and 3 bases, in that order; junction bases with no gene match: 3. The V gene's germline CDR1 is MDHEN and CDR2 SYDVKM.